The clone carrying this T cell receptor beta chain showed up just a few times. The antigen is unknown. The data derive from a study of blood T cells in healthy people across ages. V lost 3 bases and J lost 1, with 13 bases in between. CDR3 length: 17 amino acids. Germline-derived CDR1 and CDR2 are ENHRY and SYGVKD. Study-wide results and limits: TCR beta diversity, measured per million T cells, fell in a roughly linear way with age.

Next came a second PCR, run for 7 to 11 cycles, which used a sample-barcoded 5' primer along with a J-beta primer mix. TCRdb used MiXCR to reprocess the 5' RACE reads, holding one entry per CDR3 protein. Among just over 800,000 distinct CDR3 sequences listed, under 80% were seen once. V is TRBV10-3 and J is TRBJ2-6; TRBD1 is a possible D gene (5 bases). The TCR was taken from a young man in good health. The sequencing sample was made of blood. CDR3 residues: CAISESRVGSGANVLTF. DNA of the CDR3: TGTGCCATCAGTGAATCCAGGGTAGGGTCTGGGGCCAACGTCCTGACTTTC.